This T cell receptor beta chain was profiled in a study of monozygotic twins with inflammatory bowel disease (dated by TCRdb to about 2019). About the investigation overall: The complete study included around 30 monozygotic twin pairs: 19 IBD-discordant Danish pairs and nine German pairs, of which four were IBD-concordant and five were IBD-discordant. The search for disease-associated traits relied mainly on comparing IBD patients with their genetically identical healthy co-twins within discordant pairs. Each individual had, on average, about 151 000 unique TCRalpha sequences and 181 000 unique TCRbeta sequences available for analysis. The full study reports these points: Repertoire similarity did not differ between concordant and discordant twins, which could be due to limited statistical power. TCRbeta repertoire diversity, by inverse Simpson index, was decreased in IBD patients compared with their healthy co-twins. Background noise and inter-individual variability may have been introduced into the repertoires by the differing immunosuppressive treatments among patients. The results gave no support for a single strong signal or clonotype linked to IBD. The analysis was unable to tell different T cell subtypes apart. IBD patients shared fewer clonotypes with other individuals than healthy twins did, most markedly in patients showing signs of disease activity.

Notes on this clonotype: The clone's antigen remains unknown.

The library was built by means of 5' RACE. Each TCR library was prepared from 3,500 to 4,500 ng of total RNA. For each sample, cDNA was synthesized in eight separate reactions using SMARTScribe reverse transcriptase. Unique molecular identifiers containing a 6-nucleotide sample barcode were introduced through template switching during cDNA synthesis. Two nested PCRs of roughly 15 and 9 cycles amplified the TCRalpha and TCRbeta cDNA, and bead purification followed each PCR. Before amplification, cDNA was treated with uracil DNA-glycosylase and purified using the QIAquick PCR purification kit. The second PCR added Illumina TruSeq-compatible adapters along with sample-specific barcodes. Library quality and concentration were assessed using TapeStation and Qubit, and about 5 ng of each library was pooled. Sequencing of pooled libraries was carried out on an Illumina HiSeq2500 single-index Rapid Run using 2 x 100 bp reads and custom sequencing primers. The authors' pipeline ran thus. MiGEC version 1.2.6 was used for UMI-based consensus assembly, which corrected PCR and sequencing errors. MiXCR version 2.1.1 was used to carry out V(D)J alignment, clonotype assembly and CDR3 extraction. To normalise gene usage, clonotype sharing and MAIT/NKT TCR abundance, the top 1000, 10 000 and 20 000 clonotypes in each sample were analysed. Diversity was computed as the inverse Simpson index with the vegan R package after downsampling to 27 000 UMIs. Statistical testing used paired Mann-Whitney U tests on the discordant twin pairs and applied Benjamini-Hochberg correction for multiple testing. TCRdb reanalyzed the reads, keeping one entry per CDR3 protein sequence and omitting DNA. For this entry, the V and J calls and clone size follow TCRdb and not the study's own pipeline. The data table for this sample lists approximately 160,000 distinct CDR3 sequences. Together, the top ten hold around 6.8% of the sample.

A roughly 2.6 ml peripheral blood sample was drawn into PAXgene tubes per donor and stored at -80°C. Without T cell sorting, total RNA was isolated from whole blood using the PAXgene blood miRNA kit on an automated QIAcube. Peripheral blood from monozygotic twin pairs concordant or discordant for inflammatory bowel disease was subjected to deep TCRalpha and TCRbeta repertoire profiling with unique molecular barcoding. Smoking habits were recorded for all twin pairs, and individuals were classified as current, former or never smokers. In the germline V gene, CDR1 corresponds to SGDLS and CDR2 to YYNGEE. The CDR3 goes from the cysteine to the phenylalanine over 15 residues. No DNA is recorded.

The chain links TRBV9 with TRBJ2-5; TCRdb outputs TRBD1, but without DNA this stays unchecked. The sequencing input was blood. This clonotype was sampled from a human donor with ulcerative colitis or Crohn's disease, or a healthy co-twin of an affected twin (not recorded which). The CDR3 protein sequence reads: CASSARQLRQETQYF.